Below are 18 T cell receptor beta chains sequenced from a single sample in a study of blood T cell repertoires in COVID-19. Profiling relied on immunoSEQ multiplex PCR, and the TCRdb table lists in-frame clones only, not all of them. Here the sample spans over 150,000 clones, 80% being singletons. The sequencing sample was made of PBMCs or T cells enriched from blood (not recorded which). The receptors stem from a woman aged 55-69 years who had recovered from COVID-19.

V gene TRBV1 combines with J gene TRBJ2-2; TRBD2 is taken as the D call from the table, unchecked against the DNA. TRBV1 is reported as a pseudogene. The CDR3 spans 18 residues. CDR3 protein: CTSSRGKSGGANTGELFF. The CDR3 nucleotides are TGCACCAGCAGCCGAGGGAAGAGCGGGGGGGCCAACACCGGGGAGCTGTTTTTT.

This clone was observed a handful of times. The rearrangement joins TRBV7-9 to TRBJ2-2, with 9 bases identical to TRBD2. The CDR3 runs to 14 residues. Germline V gene data show CDR1 as SEHNR and CDR2 as FQNEAQ (reference sequence). Trimming cost V 5 bases and J 4 bases; bases outside gene matches: 2. CDR3 sequence (DNA): TGTGCCAGCAGCCCGGGACTAGCCACCGGGGAGCTGTTTTTT. Amino acid sequence: CASSPGLATGELFF.

The rearrangement uses TRBV4-2 and TRBJ1-5, with D perhaps TRBD1 (6 bases). CDR1 is LGHNA and CDR2 is YNFKEQ in the germline V gene. The length of the CDR3 is 16 residues. Trimming pared 0 bases from V and 9 bases from J, leaving 18 bases between. The CDR3 loop reads CASSQDSGQTIRPQHF. In DNA form, the CDR3 reads TGTGCCAGCAGCCAAGATTCCGGACAGACAATCAGGCCCCAGCATTTT.

The chain joins TRBV19 to TRBJ2-7; TRBD1 aligns across 7 bases. There are 15 residues in the CDR3. Per germline, CDR1 LNHDA and CDR2 SQIVND (reference sequence). The V gene end was trimmed by 5 bases and the J gene end by 5 bases; junction bases not matched to a gene: 12. The CDR3 nucleotides read TGTGCCAGTAGTCCACGGACGCAAGGGGGCAACGAGCAGTACTTC. Protein: CASSPRTQGGNEQYF.

Worth noting for this clone: Other DNA sequences from this sample encode an identical CDR3 as well. DNA for the CDR3: TGTGCCAGTAGTATTGCTGGGAGCTCCTACAATGAGCAGTTCTTC. This codes for CASSIAGSSYNEQFF. The chain joins TRBV19 to TRBJ2-1, with D perhaps TRBD2 (5 bases). The ends were cut back, 3 bases at V and 0 bases at J, with 9 bases in the middle. There are 15 residues in the CDR3. Germline V gene data show CDR1 as LNHDA and CDR2 as SQIVND (reference sequence).

This chain links TRBV9 with TRBJ2-1; a possible D gene is TRBD2 (6 bases). Trimming cost V 3 bases and J 1 base, with 11 bases left between them. Germline CDR1 SGDLS, CDR2 YYNGEE. This CDR3 spans 15 amino acids. Here the CDR3 reads CASSAGGGSYNEQFF. CDR3 nucleotides: TGTGCCAGCAGCGCTGGGGGAGGATCCTACAATGAGCAGTTCTTC.

The chain recombines TRBV7-2 with TRBJ2-5, with 8 bases that match TRBD2. The germline V gene has CDR1 SGHTA and CDR2 FQGNSA. With V trimmed by 6 bases and J by 1 base, 4 bases remained unmatched. There are 14 residues in the CDR3. CDR3 protein: CASSHSGAQETQYF. DNA for the CDR3: TGTGCCAGCAGTCATAGCGGGGCCCAAGAGACCCAGTACTTC.

This chain joins TRBV2 and TRBJ1-4; D is possibly TRBD1 (5 bases). CDR3 length equals 13 residues. V was pared by 8 bases and J by 8 bases, with 15 bases between. Germline loops: CDR1 SNHLY, CDR2 FYNNEI. CDR3 DNA: TGTGCCAGCTACCGGGAGGGACGGGAAAAACTGTTTTTT. This sequence encodes CASYREGREKLFF. The full variable domain, its missing parts supplied by reference TRBV2 and TRBJ1-4, is EPEVTQTPSHQVTQMGQEVILRCVPISNHLYFYWYRQILGQKVEFLVSFYNNEISEKSEIFDDQFSVERPDGSNFTLKIRSTKLEDSAMYFCASYREGREKLFFGSGTQLSVL.

The chain carries TRBV5-7 and TRBJ1-5; weak D call: TRBD1 (5 bases). TRBV5-7 is reported as an ORF; its role is uncertain. The CDR3 is made up of 18 amino acids. The V end lost 0 bases, the J end lost 3 bases, and 19 bases lay between the germline ends. The DNA for the CDR3 is TGTGCCAGCAGCTTGGAAGGGGAAGGAGGGGATTTCAATCAGCCCCAGCATTTT. This gives the protein CASSLEGEGGDFNQPQHF.

The chain is built from TRBV4-2 and TRBJ1-4; perhaps TRBD1 as D (5 bases). Trimming removed 0 bases from V and 6 bases from J, with 14 bases in between. This CDR3 region has 16 residues. Germline V CDR1 and CDR2: LGHNA, YNFKEQ. This CDR3 reads CASSQDPSGGYEKLFF. In DNA form, the CDR3 reads TGTGCCAGCAGCCAAGACCCCAGCGGGGGTTATGAAAAACTGTTTTTT.

CDR3 sequence (DNA): TGTGCCATCCCCCCGGTTGCCCCCACGGCGGGCACCGGGGAGCTGTTTTTT. This gives the protein CAIPPVAPTAGTGELFF. The chain joins TRBV10-3 to TRBJ2-2, with D maybe TRBD2 (5 bases). CDR3 size: 17 residues. The germline V gene has CDR1 ENHRY and CDR2 SYGVKD. V was pared by 8 bases and J by 4 bases, with 23 bases between.

The chain is built from TRBV7-2 and TRBJ1-6, with D possibly matching TRBD1 (5 bases). The CDR3 consists of 15 residues. Germline assignment: CDR1 SGHTA and CDR2 FQGNSA. Trimming removed 6 bases from V and 7 bases from J, with 16 bases in between. The CDR3 here is CASSYLGGGNSPLHF. CDR3 nucleotides: TGTGCCAGCAGTTACCTCGGGGGGGGGAATTCACCCCTCCACTTT.

This chain connects TRBV11-2 to TRBJ1-5; a weak D match, TRBD1 (6 bases). The CDR3 sequence is 15 residues long. V lost 2 bases and J 0 bases, leaving 8 bases between the germline ends. Germline-derived CDR1 and CDR2 are SGHAT and FQNNGV. CDR3 nucleotide sequence: TGTGCCAGCAGCTTACAGGGGTATAGCAATCAGCCCCAGCATTTT. Residues: CASSLQGYSNQPQHF. Based on the CDR3 plus reference TRBV11-2 and TRBJ1-5, the full variable domain is EAGVAQSPRYKIIEKRQSVAFWCNPISGHATLYWYQQILGQGPKLLIQFQNNGVVDDSQLPKDRFSAERLKGVDSTLKIQPAKLEDSAVYLCASSLQGYSNQPQHFGDGTRLSIL.

The gene calls are TRBV6-2 or TRBV6-3 and TRBJ1-2, with TRBD1 identical over 7 bases. This CDR3 has 15 amino acids. Per germline, CDR1 MNHEY and CDR2 SVGEGT. Trimming took 6 bases from V and 0 from J; bases not matched to a gene: 7. The CDR3 sequence is CASSPGTATNYGYTF. The CDR3 region has the DNA TGTGCCAGCAGCCCCGGGACAGCAACTAACTATGGCTACACCTTC.

This chain uses TRBV11-2 with TRBJ1-1, with 7 bases aligning to TRBD1. In germline, CDR1 is SGHAT, CDR2 FQNNGV. V lost 1 base and J lost 3; bases outside the gene matches: 11. This CDR3 spans 17 amino acids. CDR3 protein: CASSLGQGYGGYTEAFF. CDR3 DNA: TGTGCCAGCAGCTTAGGACAGGGTTACGGCGGGTACACTGAAGCTTTCTTT. Combining the CDR3 with reference TRBV11-2 and TRBJ1-1 gives the whole variable domain EAGVAQSPRYKIIEKRQSVAFWCNPISGHATLYWYQQILGQGPKLLIQFQNNGVVDDSQLPKDRFSAERLKGVDSTLKIQPAKLEDSAVYLCASSLGQGYGGYTEAFFGQGTRLTVV.

The chain employs TRBV19 and TRBJ2-3; 10 positions match TRBD2. The CDR3 extends over 16 amino acids. V lost 7 bases, J lost 4 bases, and 11 bases stayed unmatched. Germline lookup yields CDR1 LNHDA and CDR2 SQIVND (reference sequence). CDR3 sequence (DNA): TGTGCCAGTACCATGCAAGCGGGGGGGATCCCAGATACGCAGTATTTT. Translation gives CASTMQAGGIPDTQYF.

The V gene is TRBV19, the J gene TRBJ2-2, with D maybe TRBD2 (5 bases). V was clipped by 4 bases and J by 6 bases, with 15 bases between them. The CDR3 totals 15 residues. The germline V gene encodes CDR1 LNHDA and CDR2 SQIVND (reference sequence). This chain's CDR3 is CASSKREREPGELFF. CDR3 in DNA: TGTGCCAGTAGTAAGAGGGAGAGGGAACCCGGGGAGCTGTTTTTT.

In this sample, this clone turned up a few times. V gene TRBV11-2 combines with J gene TRBJ2-7; D might be TRBD1 (7 bases). Germline assignment: CDR1 SGHAT and CDR2 FQNNGV. The germline V and J ends were trimmed by 1 base and 7 bases, with 17 bases remaining between them. The CDR3 sequence is 15 residues long. CDR3 region: CASSLGGTAGREQYF. The CDR3 DNA reads as TGTGCCAGCAGCTTAGGCGGGACAGCGGGCCGGGAGCAGTACTTC.